Following are 11 T cell receptor beta chains from one sample sequenced in a study of T cell repertoires in cytomegalovirus infection. TCRdb ran MiXCR on the reads and lists one entry per CDR3 protein. The table includes roughly 110,000 distinct CDR3 sequences, roughly 31% detected once. These receptors have no known antigen. The specimen was CD8+ T cells from cultured PBMCs, collected from culture after CMV antigen stimulation. The source of these receptors is a human donor in good health (CMV status not recorded). Some clones in this sample may be carry-over from other donors' samples.

The gene calls are TRBV29-1 and TRBJ2-7; TRBD1 matches 7 bases. This CDR3 has 11 residues. CDR1 and CDR2 from the germline V gene are SQVTM and ANQGSEA. V was clipped by 4 bases and J by 4 bases; unmatched bases: 1. The CDR3: CSVGGQYEQYF. The CDR3 nucleotides are TGCAGCGTTGGGGGACAGTACGAGCAGTACTTC.

This clonotype showed up just a few times. This chain joins TRBV5-4 and TRBJ1-2, with 8 bases matching TRBD1. This CDR3 contains 17 residues. Germline loops: CDR1 SGHNT, CDR2 YYREEE (reference sequence). The junction had 16 bases not matched to a gene; V was cut back by 3 bases and J by 6 bases. CDR3 sequence reads: CASSSWPGGGVLDGYTF. The CDR3, as DNA: TGTGCCAGCAGCTCGTGGCCAGGGGGCGGGGTACTCGATGGCTACACCTTC.

This clonotype was seen repeatedly, ten times or more. The chain uses TRBV20-1 and TRBJ2-7; possibly TRBD1 or TRBD2 for D (5 bases each). CDR3 size: 14 residues. Germline V gives CDR1 DFQATT, CDR2 SNEGSKA (reference sequence). The V end lost 0 bases, the J end lost 0 bases, and 9 bases lay between the germline ends. The CDR3 loop is CSARDEGSSYEQYF. The CDR3 DNA sequence: TGCAGTGCTAGAGATGAGGGGAGCTCCTACGAGCAGTACTTC.

A few counts support this clonotype. This chain joins TRBV7-6 and TRBJ2-7, with 9 bases matching TRBD1. J gave up 2 bases and V 5 bases, and 7 bases lay outside the gene matches. The CDR3 sequence is 15 residues long. CDR1 and CDR2 from the germline V gene are SGHVS and FNYEAQ. The CDR3 reads CASSPGQGKPYEQYF. In DNA, the CDR3 is TGTGCCAGCAGCCCGGGACAGGGTAAACCCTACGAGCAGTACTTC.

V gene TRBV11-2 combines with J gene TRBJ1-2; no reliable D call. The germline CDR1 and CDR2 sequences are SGHAT and FQNNGV. This CDR3 has 14 residues. The ends were cut back, 0 bases at V and 5 bases at J, with 10 bases in the middle. The CDR3 nucleotides read TGTGCCAGCAGCTTAGAGGGTAGTGGGTATGGCTACACCTTC. Protein product: CASSLEGSGYGYTF. Looking up the rest from reference TRBV11-2 and TRBJ1-2 gives the full variable domain: EAGVAQSPRYKIIEKRQSVAFWCNPISGHATLYWYQQILGQGPKLLIQFQNNGVVDDSQLPKDRFSAERLKGVDSTLKIQPAKLEDSAVYLCASSLEGSGYGYTFGSGTRLTVV.

The chain recombines TRBV6-1 with TRBJ1-1; D may be TRBD1 (5 bases). This CDR3 comprises 13 residues. Germline CDR1 MNHNS, CDR2 SASEGT. V was clipped by 7 bases and J by 0 bases, with 9 bases between them. CDR3 DNA: TGTGCCAGCACTTGGGGCATGAACACTGAAGCTTTCTTT. This gives the protein CASTWGMNTEAFF.

For this clonotype: A much more abundant neighbour one base away suggests this may be a read error. The chain recombines TRBV7-9 with TRBJ1-2; 9 nucleotides align to TRBD1. CDR1 SEHNR and CDR2 FQNEAQ come from the germline V gene (reference sequence). The CDR3 consists of 15 residues. V was clipped by 5 bases and J by 8 bases; unmatched bases: 12. CDR3: CASSPSRTGVQGYTF. The CDR3 bases are TGTGCCAGCAGCCCGAGCCGGACAGGGGTCCAAGGCTACACCTTC.

CDR3 loop: CASRNNRDSPYGYTF. The CDR3 DNA reads as TGTGCCAGCAGGAACAACCGGGACAGCCCGTATGGCTACACCTTC. The chain combines TRBV6-2 or TRBV6-3 with TRBJ1-2; 7 bases match TRBD1. The germline V gene encodes CDR1 MNHEY and CDR2 SVGEGT. Unmatched junction bases numbered 12, after V lost 6 bases and J lost 5 bases. This CDR3 contains 15 residues.

The V gene is TRBV4-1, the J gene TRBJ2-1; TRBD1 agrees at 10 bases. This CDR3 is 15 amino acids long. In germline, CDR1 is MGHRA, CDR2 YSYEKL. The V segment lost 2 bases and the J segment 9 bases; nucleotides outside the gene matches: 7. The CDR3 bases are TGCGCCAGCAGCCAACGAGGGACAGGGGAAGTTGAGCAGTTCTTC. Translated, it gives CASSQRGTGEVEQFF.

The V and J genes are TRBV7-2 and TRBJ2-2, with unresolved D. Germline-derived CDR1 and CDR2 are SGHTA and FQGNSA. V gave up 6 bases and J gave up 6 bases, with 5 bases separating them. There are 11 residues in the CDR3. The CDR3: CASSGPGELFF. The CDR3 nucleotides read TGTGCCAGCAGTGGGCCCGGGGAGCTGTTTTTT. Looking up the rest from reference TRBV7-2 and TRBJ2-2 gives the full variable domain: GAGVSQSPSNKVTEKGKDVELRCDPISGHTALYWYRQSLGQGLEFLIYFQGNSAPDKSGLPSDRFSAERTGGSVSTLTIQRTQQEDSAVYLCASSGPGELFFGEGSRLTVL.

This chain joins TRBV20-1 and TRBJ2-2; D perhaps matches TRBD2 (5 bases). The V end was cut by 0 bases, the J end by 5 bases, with 7 bases between. In germline, CDR1 is DFQATT, CDR2 SNEGSKA (reference sequence). The length of the CDR3 is 13 residues. The CDR3 sequence: CSARDPGTGELFF. DNA for the CDR3: TGCAGTGCTAGAGATCCGGGGACCGGGGAGCTGTTTTTT.